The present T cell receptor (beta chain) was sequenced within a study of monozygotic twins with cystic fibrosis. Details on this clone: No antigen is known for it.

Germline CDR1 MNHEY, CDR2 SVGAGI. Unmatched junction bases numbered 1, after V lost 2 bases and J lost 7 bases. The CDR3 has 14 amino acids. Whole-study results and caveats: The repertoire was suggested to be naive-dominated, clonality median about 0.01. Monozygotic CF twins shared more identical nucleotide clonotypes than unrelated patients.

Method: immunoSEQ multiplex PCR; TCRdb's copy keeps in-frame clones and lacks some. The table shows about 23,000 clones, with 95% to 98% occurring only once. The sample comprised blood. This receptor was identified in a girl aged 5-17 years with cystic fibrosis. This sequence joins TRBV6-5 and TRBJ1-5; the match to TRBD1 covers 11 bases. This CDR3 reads CASSYGQGAQPQHF. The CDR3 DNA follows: TGTGCCAGCAGTTACGGACAGGGGGCACAGCCCCAGCATTTT.